This T cell receptor beta chain is drawn from a study of Ad26.COV2.S vaccination and SARS-CoV-2 variants (dated by TCRdb to the early 2020s). Some background on the complete study: Donors in the vaccine arm were drawn from COV1001, a multicentre, randomized, double-blind, placebo-controlled phase I-IIa trial testing Ad26.COV2.S in healthy adults. The TCR-sequenced set comprised around 30 samples: approximately 20 Ad26.COV2.S vaccine recipients, 5 placebo recipients and 8 SARS-CoV-2 convalescent individuals. Participants in the trial were split at random into five groups of five each, receiving low-dose or high-dose Ad26.COV2.S once or twice, or else placebo on both occasions. TCRbeta repertoire sequencing served as the tool for gauging how specific and how broad the SARS-CoV-2-reactive T cell receptors were following Ad26.COV2.S vaccination. Investigators did not know the trial group allocation while performing experiments and assessing outcomes. Ad26.COV2.S was administered intramuscularly at a dose of 5x10^10 or 1x10^11 viral particles, either as one shot or as two shots given 56 days apart. Overall study outcomes, separate from this receptor: Comparing responses between vaccine doses or regimens was not something the study was powered to do. Vaccine and placebo recipients had comparable non-spike TCR breadth, which fits with the vaccine containing only spike. According to the authors, total T cell responses may have been underestimated by the TCR breadth and depth analyses. After vaccination, substantial breadth of spike-specific CD8+ and CD4+ T cell responses was reported. Ad26.COV2.S recipients had higher spike-specific TCR breadth than placebo recipients (P = 0.0014).

A few counts support this clone. Its recognized antigen is unknown. It has no much larger one-base neighbor in the sample; base qualities were not kept. Deletion took 2 bases off V and 2 bases off J, with a span of 9 bases between the germline ends. The germline V gene gives CDR1 as MNHNS and CDR2 as SASEGT. The CDR3, from cysteine to phenylalanine, totals 14 residues. The read is trimmed to its CDR3 DNA, 42 bases read in frame from base 1. The treatment or condition label, as the study defines it: about 20 received Ad26.COV2.S at low or high dose, single or two shots; several received placebo; per-sample allocation not given. Repertoires of vaccine and placebo recipients were sequenced from samples taken on day 63 after the first injection. In Cohort 1b, about 27 adults aged 18-55 years were enrolled at a single site in Boston, USA, between 29 July and 7 August 2020. Ad26.COV2.S consisted of a replication-incompetent adenovirus type 26 vector by which a prefusion-stabilized SARS-CoV-2 spike protein from the original Wuhan strain was expressed.

The immunoSEQ Assay was the method used to sequence TCRbeta CDR3 regions. After extraction, genomic DNA underwent amplification by bias-controlled multiplex PCR, followed by high-throughput sequencing. As for the original processing: To quantify the absolute abundance of every unique TCRbeta CDR3 region, sequences were collapsed and filtered. T cell fraction was estimated by normalizing TCRbeta template counts to usable DNA, which was measured by amplifying reference genes present in all nucleated cells. Repertoire TCRs were annotated as SARS-CoV-2-specific by exact matching of V gene, CDR3 amino acid sequence and J gene to a known reactive TCR set. The reference SARS-CoV-2 TCR set was obtained from MIRA and was filtered for enrichment in COVID-19-positive ImmuneCODE repertoires, whereby public or cross-reactive TCRs were removed. Using the MIRA antigens, annotated TCRs were further analysed by specific ORF or by position within an ORF. Breadth was defined as annotated unique rearrangements over total unique productive rearrangements; depth was the summed frequency of those rearrangements. Group comparisons of TCR breadth used two-sided Wilcoxon rank-sum tests. What TCRdb holds here is the immuneACCESS table cut down to in-frame rearrangements. Part of the clones is not present; checked against another copy, under half of the missing clones reflect an unresolved V gene, and the others are unexplained. From that table come the V and J calls and clone size; the DNA was used to work out D and trimming. For this sample there are some 480,000 clones; 87% appear just once. The ten most abundant clones make up around 13% of the sample.

The clonotype originates from a person aged 18-65 years who received the Ad26.COV2.S COVID-19 vaccine or a placebo. The chain is made from TRBV6-1 and TRBJ1-1; matching of 5 bases hints at TRBD1 as the D gene. The source was peripheral blood, collected in a trial of Ad26.COV2.S vaccine versus placebo. The CDR3 protein: CASSEQGINTEAFF. The DNA is as follows: TGTGCCAGCAGTGAACAGGGAATTAACACTGAAGCTTTCTTT.